The TCR beta chain under discussion was sequenced for a study of blood T cell repertoires in COVID-19. TCRdb's table, derived via immunoSEQ multiplex PCR, lists solely in-frame clones and lacks some. The top ten hold around 8.1% of the sample, which has around 150,000 clones, roughly 80% seen once. CDR3 length equals 13 residues. V lost 5 bases and J lost 3, with 11 bases in between. Looked up from germline, CDR1 is LNHDA and CDR2 is SQIVND (reference sequence). This clonotype originated in a man in his 60s with acute or convalescent COVID-19. The chain combines TRBV19 with TRBJ2-7; D perhaps matches TRBD1 (6 bases). Specimen: peripheral blood. The CDR3 loop is CASSLRGYYEQYF. Written as DNA, the CDR3 is TGTGCCAGTAGTCTCAGGGGCTACTACGAGCAGTACTTC.